Given below is one T cell receptor beta chain in context. The CDR3 covers 16 residues. The germline V gene has CDR1 SGHNT and CDR2 YENEEA. Trimming took 4 bases from V and 10 from J, leaving 20 bases between them. Profiling relied on immunoSEQ multiplex PCR, and the TCRdb table lists in-frame clones only, not all of them. The table includes tens of thousands of clones, over 60% detected once. This sample was included in a study of OX40 agonist ivuxolimab in advanced cancers. At the level of the study: As their treatment, patients were administered ivuxolimab, an agonistic anti-OX40 (CD134) antibody. Partial responses occurred in three patients (one hepatocellular carcinoma, two cutaneous melanoma). Enrollees could have had prior anti-PD-1, anti-PD-L1 or anti-CTLA-4 therapy, which under 50% had received.

The receptor comes from an adult with an advanced solid tumor such as melanoma, head and neck, liver or kidney cancer. The rearrangement joins TRBV11-3 to TRBJ1-6; D may be TRBD1 (5 bases). The sample here was CD4+ or CD8+ T cells sorted from blood, taken in a trial of the OX40 agonist ivuxolimab. The CDR3 coding sequence is TGTGCCAGCAGCTCACGCCCTCGGGGCCCAAAATCACCCCTCCACTTT. Translated: CASSSRPRGPKSPLHF.